The 8 T cell receptor beta chains in this list originate from one sample, sequenced in a study of blood T cell repertoires in COVID-19. Assay used: immunoSEQ multiplex PCR; TCRdb lists only in-frame clones, some missing. The top ten clones hold 37% of a sample with 100,000 to 150,000 clones, approximately 81% of them seen once. Material for sequencing was peripheral blood. The receptors here all came from a man aged 40-50 years with active or convalescent COVID-19.

The CDR3 nucleotides are TGCGCCAGCAGCTTGACGCGGGAGAGTTACGAGCAGTACTTC. Its protein product is CASSLTRESYEQYF. The chain couples TRBV5-1 to TRBJ2-7, with 7 bases identical to TRBD2. There are 14 residues in the CDR3. Germline loops: CDR1 SGHRS, CDR2 YFSETQ. V lost 1 base and J lost 4; bases outside the gene matches: 5.

The chain combines TRBV7-9 with TRBJ2-5, with 8 bases that match TRBD2. This CDR3 comprises 15 residues. Germline V CDR1 and CDR2: SEHNR, FQNEAQ (reference sequence). V gave up 1 base and J gave up 3 bases; unmatched junction bases: 4. For the CDR3, the DNA is TGTGCCAGCAGCTTAGTAGCGGGGATAGAAGAGACCCAGTACTTC. Residues: CASSLVAGIEETQYF.

This chain joins TRBV7-9 and TRBJ2-7; no firm D call. The CDR3 is 12 residues long. Trimming stripped 1 base from V and 5 bases from J, with 6 bases between. Per the germline V gene, CDR1 is SEHNR and CDR2 is FQNEAQ (reference sequence). CDR3 residues: CASSLVGNEQYF. The DNA for the CDR3 is TGTGCCAGCAGCTTAGTGGGCAACGAGCAGTACTTC.

This clone appeared a single time. The V gene is TRBV28, the J gene TRBJ1-5; 9 bases fit TRBD1. This CDR3 spans 14 amino acids. With 6 bases clipped from V and 8 bases from J, the junction kept 8 bases outside the gene matches. Germline values: CDR1 MDHEN, CDR2 SYDVKM. Here the CDR3 DNA reads TGTGCCAGCAGCTCCGGGACAGGGTTTGAGCCCCAGCATTTT. This sequence encodes CASSSGTGFEPQHF.

The V and J genes are TRBV27 and TRBJ1-2; a possible D gene is TRBD1 (5 bases). Germline V lookup: CDR1 MNHEY, CDR2 SMNVEV (reference sequence). The CDR3 covers 15 residues. V was shortened by 6 bases and J by 3 bases, with 17 bases between the two germline ends. The CDR3 DNA is TGTGCCAGCAGCAACCCGTCAACAGGCGACTATGGCTACACCTTC. Translated, it gives CASSNPSTGDYGYTF.

The rearrangement joins TRBV19 to TRBJ1-2; no definite D call. The germline V and J ends were trimmed by 3 bases and 8 bases, with 7 bases remaining between them. CDR3 length: 11 amino acids. Per germline, CDR1 LNHDA and CDR2 SQIVND (reference sequence). In DNA, the CDR3 is TGTGCCAGTAGTATGGGCTACGGCTACACCTTC. Its translation is CASSMGYGYTF.

In this sample, this clone turned up a few times. The chain recombines TRBV3-1 (or the pseudogene TRBV3-2) with TRBJ1-6, with D perhaps TRBD1 (6 bases). The germline V and J ends were trimmed by 4 bases and 7 bases, with 11 bases remaining between them. Germline CDR1 and CDR2: LGHDT and YNNKEL (reference sequence). The CDR3 consists of 14 residues. The CDR3 DNA is TGTGCCAGCAGCCGGAGGGGGGGGAATTCACCCCTCCACTTT. This encodes CASSRRGGNSPLHF.

The rearrangement links TRBV5-6 to TRBJ2-7; tentatively, D is TRBD2 (5 bases). The V and J ends lost 0 bases and 3 bases respectively, with 10 bases between them. From germline, CDR1 is SGHDT and CDR2 YYEEEE. This CDR3 is built from 14 residues. The DNA of the CDR3 is TGTGCCAGCAGCTTGGGCGCGGGTTACTACGAGCAGTACTTC. It yields the protein CASSLGAGYYEQYF.